A selection of T cell receptor beta chains follows, all from one sample in a study of a mutant IDH1 vaccine in newly diagnosed glioma. TCRdb's table, derived via immunoSEQ multiplex PCR, lists solely in-frame clones and lacks some. This repertoire shows approximately 50,000 clones, 80% to 85% found once; its top ten account for about 3.2%. For these TCRs, the target antigens are not known. The material was PBMCs, obtained from a glioma patient whose treatment included an IDH1 peptide vaccine. The receptors derive from a woman between 45 and 65 years old with glioma. Each CDR3 is given with its conserved first and last residue. Fields, in order: clone size, D gene, J gene, V gene, CDR3 protein, CDR3 DNA. The D gene is left open where the match is weak. Clone sizes are given selectively: once, few, many, or a class where the clone is expanded.

NA	NA	TRBJ1-1	TRBV18	CASSPPVNTEAFF	TGTGCCAGCTCACCACCCGTGAACACTGAAGCTTTCTTT
NA	NA	TRBJ1-1	TRBV27	CASSWTVNTEAFF	TGTGCCAGCAGTTGGACGGTTAACACTGAAGCTTTCTTT
NA	NA	TRBJ1-2	TRBV11-3	CASSPTQGNYGYTF	TGTGCCAGCAGCCCCACGCAGGGTAACTATGGCTACACCTTC
once	TRBD1	TRBJ1-5	TRBV27	CASSTQGAMNQPQHF	TGTGCCAGCTCCACCCAGGGGGCCATGAATCAGCCCCAGCATTTT
once	NA	TRBJ1-2	TRBV10-3	CAISEGSLDYGYTF	TGTGCCATCAGTGAAGGCAGCTTGGACTATGGCTACACCTTC
NA	TRBD1	TRBJ2-3	TRBV5-4	CASSVGTVGNTQYF	TGTGCCAGCAGCGTCGGGACAGTTGGAAATACGCAGTATTTT
NA	NA	TRBJ1-3	TRBV19	CASSSDLQGQGGNTIYF	TGTGCCAGTAGTTCCGATTTACAGGGACAAGGTGGAAACACCATATATTTT
NA	NA	TRBJ1-2	TRBV6-5	CASSSGGASYGYTF	TGTGCCAGCAGTTCGGGGGGGGCGAGCTATGGCTACACCTTC
NA	NA	TRBJ1-1	TRBV5-1	CASRGQGLNTEAFF	TGCGCCAGCAGAGGGCAGGGTCTGAACACTGAAGCTTTCTTT
NA	NA	TRBJ1-2	TRBV2	CASSVDSGTLLGYGYTF	TGTGCCAGCAGCGTCGATTCAGGAACCCTCTTAGGATATGGCTACACCTTC
NA	NA	TRBJ1-6	TRBV9	CASSVESPGDSPLHF	TGTGCCAGCAGCGTAGAATCCCCTGGGGATTCACCCCTCCACTTT
NA	TRBD2	TRBJ2-5	TRBV7-8	CASSLASLAGGSETQYF	TGTGCCAGCAGCTTAGCTTCGCTAGCGGGGGGGTCGGAGACCCAGTACTTC
few	TRBD1	TRBJ1-2	TRBV5-8	CASTSWGQGAGYTF	TGTGCCAGCACCTCCTGGGGACAGGGAGCGGGCTACACCTTC
NA	NA	TRBJ2-3	TRBV27	CASSPIMAGTQYF	TGTGCCAGCAGTCCCATAATGGCGGGTACGCAGTATTTT
NA	NA	TRBJ1-2	TRBV19	CASRLRASSVVSYGYTF	TGTGCCAGTCGCCTCCGGGCGAGCTCAGTAGTGTCCTATGGCTACACCTTC
few	NA	TRBJ2-7	TRBV5-1	CASSLKGIAPYEQYF	TGCGCCAGCAGCTTGAAGGGGATTGCCCCCTACGAGCAGTACTTC